The 19 T cell receptor beta chains below come from one sample, sequenced in a study of cytomegalovirus exposure and HLA in healthy donors (dated by TCRdb to about 2017). The library was made by the immunoSEQ multiplex PCR assay. This immuneACCESS table, as held by TCRdb, lists in-frame sequences with V and J called but not all clones. Of the missing ones, under half trace to an unresolved V gene in checked studies; the others have no known cause. The sample table contains 65,000 to 80,000 clones; only one count was recorded for 94% of them. Of the sample, about 2.1% is held by the ten largest clones. The sample comprised PBMCs. These TCRs come from a woman between 18 and 30 years old in good health and CMV-seropositive.

The chain joins TRBV10-1 to TRBJ2-1; D is possibly TRBD2 (5 bases). The CDR3 has 14 amino acids. V lost 6 bases and J lost 0, with 9 bases in between. The V gene's germline CDR1 is WNHNN and CDR2 SYGVQD (reference sequence). The CDR3, as DNA: TGCGCCAGCAGCCTAGCCGACTCCTACAATGAGCAGTTCTTC. Amino acid sequence: CASSLADSYNEQFF.

The chain combines TRBV11-3 with TRBJ1-4; possible D gene TRBD1, 6 bases. This CDR3 region has 14 residues. V shed 5 bases and J shed 5 bases, with 12 bases lying between them. CDR1 is SGHNT, CDR2 YENEEA, per germline. In DNA form, the CDR3 reads TGTGCCAGCAGCCCGTACAGGGCGAATGAAAAACTGTTTTTT. Translation gives CASSPYRANEKLFF.

The chain has TRBV5-1 and TRBJ2-7, with 9 nucleotides matching TRBD1. Germline assignment: CDR1 SGHRS and CDR2 YFSETQ. The CDR3 runs 14 residues. Trimming at V came to 3 bases and at J to 5 bases, leaving 6 bases not matched to a gene. Written as DNA, the CDR3 is TGCGCCAGCAGCTCGACAGGGGGTCAGCACGAGCAGTACTTC. This gives the protein CASSSTGGQHEQYF.

The chain links TRBV27 to TRBJ1-6; perhaps TRBD1 as D (6 bases). The germline gives CDR1 MNHEY, CDR2 SMNVEV (reference sequence). V shed 6 bases and J shed 9 bases, with 18 bases lying between them. This CDR3 region has 15 residues. CDR3 in amino acids: CASSPGGGASSPLHF. Here the CDR3 DNA reads TGTGCCAGCAGCCCAGGCGGGGGGGCGAGTTCACCCCTCCACTTT.

The V and J genes are TRBV29-1 and TRBJ1-1, with 8 bases aligning to TRBD1. CDR3 length: 13 amino acids. Trimming removed 6 bases from V and 0 bases from J; junction bases left unmatched: 3. Germline V lookup: CDR1 SQVTM, CDR2 ANQGSEA. This chain's CDR3 is CSVLQGVNTEAFF. CDR3 nucleotides: TGCAGCGTCTTACAGGGGGTGAACACTGAAGCTTTCTTT.

The chain uses TRBV2 and TRBJ2-5; tentative D call: TRBD2 (5 bases). The CDR3 is 13 amino acids. The V gene's germline CDR1 is SNHLY and CDR2 FYNNEI. The V gene lost 4 bases and the J gene lost 4 bases, with 10 bases spanning the gap. The CDR3 loop is CASSGLGGETQYF. The CDR3 DNA reads as TGTGCCAGCAGTGGATTAGGAGGAGAGACCCAGTACTTC.

The chain combines TRBV2 with TRBJ1-1; 9 positions agree with TRBD1. Germline V gene sequence: CDR1 SNHLY, CDR2 FYNNEI. V trimming: 5 bases; J trimming: 3 bases; junction bases outside the gene matches: 4. CDR3 size: 14 residues. The CDR3 loop reads CASSRGQGDTEAFF. The DNA for the CDR3 is TGTGCCAGCAGTAGGGGACAGGGCGACACTGAAGCTTTCTTT.

V is TRBV7-2 and J is TRBJ1-2; no definite D call. Per the germline V gene, CDR1 is SGHTA and CDR2 is FQGNSA. CDR3 size: 12 residues. Trimming cost V 2 bases and J 7 bases, with 8 bases left between them. The CDR3 nucleotides read TGTGCCAGCAGCTTAATGCAGTCTGGCTACACCTTC. It yields the protein CASSLMQSGYTF.

The V and J genes are TRBV19 and TRBJ2-3, with 7 nucleotides matching TRBD2. CDR1 and CDR2 (germline): LNHDA, SQIVND (reference sequence). V lost 6 bases, J lost 2 bases, and 2 bases stayed unmatched. The CDR3 has 13 residues. The CDR3 sequence is CASSTSDTDTQYF. In DNA, the CDR3 is TGTGCCAGTAGCACTAGCGACACAGATACGCAGTATTTT. The entire variable domain, with the rest obtained from reference TRBV19 and TRBJ2-3, is as follows: DGGITQSPKYLFRKEGQNVTLSCEQNLNHDAMYWYRQDPGQGLRLIYYSQIVNDFQKGDIAEGYSVSREKKESFPLTVTSAQKNPTAFYLCASSTSDTDTQYFGPGTRLTVL.

The genes are TRBV10-3 and TRBJ1-5; TRBD1 agrees at 7 bases. CDR3 length equals 16 residues. CDR1 and CDR2 (germline): ENHRY, SYGVKD. Trimming removed 0 bases from V and 6 bases from J; junction bases left unmatched: 8. CDR3 region: CAISESRQGRFQPQHF. The CDR3 bases are TGTGCCATCAGTGAGTCCCGACAGGGTAGATTTCAGCCCCAGCATTTT.

CDR3 sequence: CASSEWDSSYEQYF. Written as DNA, the CDR3 is TGTGCCAGCAGCGAGTGGGACAGTTCCTACGAGCAGTACTTC. The chain joins TRBV2 to TRBJ2-7; 7 bases map to TRBD1. The V gene's germline CDR1 is SNHLY and CDR2 FYNNEI. The junction had 6 bases not matched to a gene; V was cut back by 6 bases and J by 1 base. This CDR3 contains 14 residues.

The chain couples TRBV18 to TRBJ1-2; 8 nucleotides align to TRBD1. The CDR3 contains 16 residues. With 2 bases clipped from V and 4 bases from J, the junction kept 9 bases outside the gene matches. Germline CDR1 reads KGHSH; CDR2 reads LQKENI. Written as DNA, the CDR3 is TGTGCCAGCTCACCAGAAGGCTCAGGGGGCGTCTATGGCTACACCTTC. This sequence encodes CASSPEGSGGVYGYTF. Complete variable domain (other parts from reference TRBV18 and TRBJ1-2): NAGVMQNPRHLVRRRGQEARLRCSPMKGHSHVYWYRQLPEEGLKFMVYLQKENIIDESGMPKERFSAEFPKEGPSILRIQQVVRGDSAAYFCASSPEGSGGVYGYTFGSGTRLTVV.

The CDR3 region has the DNA TGTGCCAGCCGGGGAGATACGCAGTATTTT. Amino acid sequence: CASRGDTQYF. This chain connects TRBV7-9 to TRBJ2-3; weak D call: TRBD2 (5 bases). Between the trimmed V and J ends, which lost 8 bases and 5 bases, there was a span of 5 bases. The CDR3 has 10 residues. Germline CDR1 reads SEHNR; CDR2 reads FQNEAQ (reference sequence).

CDR3 loop: CSVYHRARYGYTF. The CDR3 bases are TGCAGCGTTTACCACAGGGCAAGGTACGGCTACACCTTC. The chain carries TRBV29-1 and TRBJ1-2, with D perhaps TRBD1 (6 bases). The CDR3 covers 13 residues. Germline loops: CDR1 SQVTM, CDR2 ANQGSEA. V was pared by 5 bases and J by 8 bases, with 18 bases between.

The chain recombines TRBV27 with TRBJ1-5; 10 bases agree with TRBD1. The CDR3 contains 15 residues. Unmatched junction bases numbered 9, after V lost 6 bases and J lost 7 bases. Germline V lookup: CDR1 MNHEY, CDR2 SMNVEV (reference sequence). The CDR3 coding sequence is TGTGCCAGCAGATTGGGACAGGGGACTGGCCAGCCCCAGCATTTT. Protein sequence: CASRLGQGTGQPQHF.

The V gene is TRBV4-1, the J gene TRBJ2-5; D might be TRBD1 (6 bases). The DNA end favors TRBJ2-7, so the J call may be wrong. The CDR3 consists of 14 residues. Per germline, CDR1 MGHRA and CDR2 YSYEKL. The DNA for the CDR3 is TGCGCCAGCAGCCTCGGACAGCGGAGCTACGAGCAGTACTTC. It codes for CASSLGQRSYEQYF.

This clone was found once. V is TRBV30 and J is TRBJ2-2, with a tentative D call TRBD1 (5 bases). The CDR3 covers 14 residues. The germline V gene encodes CDR1 GTSNPN and CDR2 SVGIG (reference sequence). V lost 5 bases and J 3 bases, leaving 13 bases between the germline ends. CDR3 loop: CAWGKGPYTGELFF. The CDR3 DNA reads as TGTGCCTGGGGAAAGGGGCCATACACCGGGGAGCTGTTTTTT.

This rearrangement joins TRBV7-3 to TRBJ2-1; 11 bases map to TRBD2. The trim removed 5 bases at V and 6 bases at J, leaving 6 bases unmatched. Germline V gene data show CDR1 as SGHTA and CDR2 as FQGTGA. The CDR3 runs to 15 residues. CDR3 in DNA: TGTGCCAGCAGCCTAATAGCGGGAGGGCCCAATGAGCAGTTCTTC. This sequence encodes CASSLIAGGPNEQFF.

This rearrangement joins TRBV21-1 to TRBJ1-2; the table's D gene call, TRBD1, was not cross checked with the DNA. TRBV21-1 is recorded as a pseudogene. The CDR3 totals 15 residues. CDR3 sequence reads: CASSKGGDSNYGYTF. The CDR3 region has the DNA TGTGCCAGCAGCAAAGGGGGGGACAGCAACTATGGCTACACCTTC.